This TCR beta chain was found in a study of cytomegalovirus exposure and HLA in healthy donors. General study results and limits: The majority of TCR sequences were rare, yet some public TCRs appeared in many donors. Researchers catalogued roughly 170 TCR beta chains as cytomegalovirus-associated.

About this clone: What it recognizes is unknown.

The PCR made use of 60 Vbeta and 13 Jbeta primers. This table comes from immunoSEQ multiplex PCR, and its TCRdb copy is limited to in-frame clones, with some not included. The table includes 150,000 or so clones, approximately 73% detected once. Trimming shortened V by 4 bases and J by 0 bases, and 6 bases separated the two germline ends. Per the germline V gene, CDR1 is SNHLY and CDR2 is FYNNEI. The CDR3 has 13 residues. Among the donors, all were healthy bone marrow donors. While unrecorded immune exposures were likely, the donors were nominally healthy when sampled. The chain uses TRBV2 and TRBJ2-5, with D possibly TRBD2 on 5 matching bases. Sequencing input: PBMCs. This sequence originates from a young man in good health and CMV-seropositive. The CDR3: CASSGENQETQYF. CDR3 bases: TGTGCCAGCAGTGGGGAGAACCAAGAGACCCAGTACTTC.